The sequence of this TCR beta chain was determined in a study of cytomegalovirus exposure and HLA in healthy donors. Across the whole study: Unique TCR beta sequences numbering some 120 million came from about 179 million T cells in an earlier analysis. Study results and caveats: In presence/absence analyses, roughly uniform sequencing depth across donors was assumed.

This clone was found a few times. The antigen is not known. This PCR relied on a set of 60 Vbeta primers and 13 Jbeta primers. Sequenced by immunoSEQ multiplex PCR; TCRdb stores in-frame clones only, minus some. Of fewer than 90,000 clones in the sample, roughly 80% were seen once. The length of the CDR3 is 13 residues. Per the germline V gene, CDR1 is MGHRA and CDR2 is YSYEKL. V was cut by 1 base and J by 0 bases, with 4 bases left in between. This rearrangement joins TRBV4-1 to TRBJ2-7, with D uncertain. The sequence was obtained from a male donor in good health and CMV-seronegative. The sample taken for sequencing was PBMCs. CDR3 protein: CASSQAVSYEQYF. For the CDR3, the DNA is TGCGCCAGCAGCCAAGCCGTCTCCTACGAGCAGTACTTC.